These 20 T cell receptor beta chains were sequenced from one sample in a study of blood T cells in healthy people across ages. PCR was performed a second time for about 7 to 12 cycles using a sample-barcoded 5' primer and a J-beta primer mix. TCRdb reprocessed the 5' RACE reads with MiXCR, giving one entry per CDR3 protein. Of 1,500,000 or so distinct CDR3 sequences listed, 35% to 45% are singletons. The source material was blood. Every receptor here comes from a woman younger than 35 in good health.

This clonotype was observed a few times. The chain links TRBV28 to TRBJ2-7, with 12 bases identical to TRBD2. The J call is doubtful: the DNA matches TRBJ2-4 better. The V gene's germline CDR1 is MDHEN and CDR2 SYDVKM. This CDR3 has 17 residues. CDR3 loop: CASSWGLAGPLGNIQYF. In DNA form, the CDR3 reads TGTGCCAGCAGTTGGGGACTAGCGGGCCCATTAGGGAACATTCAGTACTTC.

This clonotype came up a few times. As DNA, the CDR3 is TGCGCCAGCAGCCCTCGAGACAGTCCAGATACGCAGTATTTT. This gives the protein CASSPRDSPDTQYF. This sequence joins TRBV4-1 and TRBJ2-3; possible D gene TRBD1, 5 bases. Trimming removed 4 bases from V and 4 bases from J, with 12 bases in between. This CDR3 has 14 amino acids. The germline V gene encodes CDR1 MGHRA and CDR2 YSYEKL.

This sequence joins TRBV29-1 and TRBJ1-5; tentative D call: TRBD1 (6 bases). The germline gives CDR1 SQVTM, CDR2 ANQGSEA. Trimming cost V 4 bases and J 5 bases, with 15 bases left between them. CDR3 length equals 14 residues. This chain's CDR3 is CSVGGTNRDQPQHF. CDR3 sequence (DNA): TGCAGCGTTGGCGGGACAAATAGGGATCAGCCCCAGCATTTT.

This clonotype was recorded a few times. This chain connects TRBV9 to TRBJ2-1; no reliable D call. The CDR3 consists of 13 residues. Deletions cut 0 bases from V and 8 bases from J, with 9 bases between. Germline V gene lookup returns CDR1 SGDLS and CDR2 YYNGEE. The CDR3: CASSVARTDEQFF. CDR3 coding DNA: TGTGCCAGCAGCGTAGCCCGAACAGATGAGCAGTTCTTC.

The chain couples TRBV11-2 to TRBJ2-5; 8 nucleotides agree with TRBD2. J lost 1 base, V lost 4 bases, and 8 bases had no gene match. This CDR3 is 16 amino acids long. The V gene's germline CDR1 is SGHAT and CDR2 FQNNGV. DNA of the CDR3: TGTGCCAGCAGCTCCCGGATAGCGGGGATCCAAGAGACCCAGTACTTC. Its protein product is CASSSRIAGIQETQYF.

CDR3 amino acids: CSVASGTANEKLFF. CDR3 DNA: TGCAGCGTCGCCTCCGGGACGGCTAATGAAAAACTGTTTTTT. The chain uses TRBV29-1 and TRBJ1-4; the D gene is possibly TRBD1 (5 bases). There are 14 residues in the CDR3. CDR1 SQVTM and CDR2 ANQGSEA come from the germline V gene. Between the trimmed V and J ends, which lost 6 bases and 3 bases, there was a span of 14 bases.

This clonotype was counted only a few times. V gene TRBV7-9 combines with J gene TRBJ2-3, with 9 positions matching TRBD2. Germline V lookup: CDR1 SEHNR, CDR2 FQNEAQ (reference sequence). The CDR3 spans 15 residues. V was clipped by 3 bases and J by 1 base; unmatched bases: 2. The CDR3 nucleotides read TGTGCCAGCAGCTTGAAGCGGGGGGGCACAGATACGCAGTATTTT. Amino acid sequence: CASSLKRGGTDTQYF.

The genes are TRBV2 and TRBJ2-3; 8 nucleotides agree with TRBD1. The CDR3 contains 18 residues. Germline V CDR1 and CDR2: SNHLY, FYNNEI. Trimming took 5 bases from V and 2 from J; bases not matched to a gene: 15. The CDR3 DNA is TGTGCCAGCAGTTCAGCTAAAACGGGACAGGTGTTCACAGATACGCAGTATTTT. Amino acid sequence: CASSSAKTGQVFTDTQYF.

The chain links TRBV9 to TRBJ1-2; D is ambiguous. Germline V gives CDR1 SGDLS, CDR2 YYNGEE. Trimming left V 0 bases short and J 3 bases short, with 9 bases between. CDR3 size: 14 residues. In DNA, the CDR3 is TGTGCCAGCAGCGTAGACGGCACTTACTATGGCTACACCTTC. Translation gives CASSVDGTYYGYTF.

This clonotype has a count of ten or more. The V gene is TRBV27, the J gene TRBJ2-3; D is unclear. This CDR3 is built from 15 residues. Germline V lookup: CDR1 MNHEY, CDR2 SMNVEV (reference sequence). Trimming removed 4 bases at V and 0 bases at J, with 11 bases between. The CDR3 DNA is TGTGCCAGCAGTTCCTGGGCGGACAGCACAGATACGCAGTATTTT. Translating it yields CASSSWADSTDTQYF.

In its sample, this clonotype was seen a few times. CDR3 nucleotides: TGTGCCAGCAGCGTAGGTACTAACGAACTACGAGAGACCCAGTACTTC. Its protein is CASSVGTNELRETQYF. The V gene is TRBV9, the J gene TRBJ2-7; D unclear. The DNA end lines up better with TRBJ2-5; the J call may be wrong. The length of the CDR3 is 16 residues. Per the germline V gene, CDR1 is SGDLS and CDR2 is YYNGEE.

The J gene is TRBJ2-3, the V gene TRBV30; TRBD2 matches 11 bases. The length of the CDR3 is 14 residues. The J segment lost 5 bases and the V segment lost 1 base, leaving 2 bases of the junction unmatched. CDR1 is GTSNPN, CDR2 SVGIG, per germline (reference sequence). The CDR3 nucleotides read TGTGCCTGGAGTGGGACTAGCGGGCGAGATACGCAGTATTTT. It yields the protein CAWSGTSGRDTQYF.

This clonotype was detected many times. The DNA for the CDR3 is TGTGCCAGCAGCCCCCACAACGGGGAGCTGTTTTTT. Its protein product is CASSPHNGELFF. This chain joins TRBV7-8 and TRBJ2-2; D ambiguous. The CDR3 sequence is 12 residues long. Per the germline V gene, CDR1 is SGHVS and CDR2 is FQNEAQ. The V gene lost 5 bases and the J gene lost 7 bases, with 8 bases spanning the gap.

The chain is built from TRBV24-1 and TRBJ2-1, with 7 bases lining up with TRBD1. The J call is doubtful: the DNA matches TRBJ2-7 better. CDR1 is KGHDR, CDR2 SFDVKD, per germline. This CDR3 is built from 15 residues. CDR3 sequence (DNA): TGTGCCACCAGTGTAGGGGGCCCAGTACAAAATGAGCAGTACTTC. Its translation is CATSVGGPVQNEQYF.

The rearrangement joins TRBV6-2 or TRBV6-3 to TRBJ2-3; D gene uncertain. Germline values: CDR1 MNHEY, CDR2 SVGEGT. The V gene lost 2 bases and the J gene lost 4 bases, with 7 bases spanning the gap. The CDR3 extends over 13 amino acids. The CDR3: CASSYPPSDTQYF. The CDR3 DNA reads as TGTGCCAGCAGTTACCCGCCCTCAGATACGCAGTATTTT.

This clonotype was seen a few times. The chain has TRBV27 and TRBJ2-4; maybe TRBD2 (7 bases). CDR1 is MNHEY and CDR2 is SMNVEV in the germline V gene (reference sequence). Trimming shortened V by 6 bases and J by 4 bases, and 22 bases separated the two germline ends. This CDR3 is built from 17 residues. The CDR3 nucleotides read TGTGCCAGCAGAGACAGGAGCGGCGCGGGGGTTAAAAACATTCAGTACTTC. Translation: CASRDRSGAGVKNIQYF.

The V gene is TRBV12-3 or TRBV12-4, the J gene TRBJ2-1; D is unresolved. Trimming shortened V by 4 bases and J by 7 bases, and 17 bases separated the two germline ends. CDR3 length: 15 residues. CDR3 protein: CASSSPGAHPNEQFF. The DNA for the CDR3 is TGTGCCAGCAGTTCCCCCGGCGCTCACCCTAATGAGCAGTTCTTC.

The table lists this clonotype with a few counts. The V call is TRBV7-2, the J call TRBJ1-2, with a possible D match to TRBD1 (5 bases). Looked up from germline, CDR1 is SGHTA and CDR2 is FQGNSA. Trimming took off 2 bases at V and 5 bases at J, with 15 bases between the two ends. The CDR3 loop spans 15 amino acids. The CDR3 nucleotides read TGTGCCAGCAGCTTATCCCCCACAAGGGGATATGGCTACACCTTC. Its translation is CASSLSPTRGYGYTF.

The chain recombines TRBV29-1 with TRBJ1-1; no clear D. Germline V lookup: CDR1 SQVTM, CDR2 ANQGSEA. This CDR3 spans 11 amino acids. The CDR3 protein is CRARGTTEAFF. As DNA, the CDR3 is TGCAGAGCACGGGGAACCACTGAAGCTTTCTTT.

The chain carries TRBV21-1 and TRBJ2-5; TRBD2, the D gene given by the table, was not confirmed from the DNA. The DNA end is a closer match to TRBJ2-7, so the J assignment may be wrong. TRBV21-1 corresponds to a pseudogene. The CDR3 consists of 15 residues. Here the CDR3 reads CASSKGWGTFYEQYF. The CDR3 region has the DNA TGTGCCAGCAGCAAGGGATGGGGGACTTTCTACGAGCAGTACTTC.